This TCR beta chain was obtained from a study of immune cell composition in non-small cell lung cancer. Study findings and constraints: 60% to 80% of squamous and about 31% of adenocarcinoma cases had tumour-associated clones >0.5%. Tumour TCR-beta clonality showed no significant link to smoking pack-years. Squamous lung tumours showed higher top 10 clone scores and clonality than adenocarcinomas.

Libraries were prepared by immunoSEQ multiplex PCR; TCRdb keeps only in-frame clonotypes and omits some of them. The sample contains 1,000 or so clones, 79% of which appear only once. Points on this clone: Its antigen remains unidentified.

CDR1 is MNHEY and CDR2 is SMNVEV in the germline V gene (reference sequence). The CDR3 is made up of 13 amino acids. Trimming cost V 3 bases and J 5 bases, with 10 bases left between them. The gene calls are TRBV27 and TRBJ1-1, with D possibly matching TRBD1 (6 bases). The sequencing input was lung tumor tissue. This TCR was sampled from a human donor with non-small cell lung cancer. CDR3 coding DNA: TGTGCCAGCAGTTTCGGGGGGGCAACTGAAGCTTTCTTT. It yields the protein CASSFGGATEAFF.